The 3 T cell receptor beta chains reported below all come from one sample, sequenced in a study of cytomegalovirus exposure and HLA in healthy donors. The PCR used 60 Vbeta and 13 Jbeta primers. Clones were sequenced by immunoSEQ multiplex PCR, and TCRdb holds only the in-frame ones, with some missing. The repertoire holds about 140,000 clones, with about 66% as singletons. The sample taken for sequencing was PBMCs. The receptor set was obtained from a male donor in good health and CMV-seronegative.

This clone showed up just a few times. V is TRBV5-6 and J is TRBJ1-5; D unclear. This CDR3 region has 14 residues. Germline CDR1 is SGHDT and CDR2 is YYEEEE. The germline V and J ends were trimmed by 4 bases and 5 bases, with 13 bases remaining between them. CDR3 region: CASSPGYSYQPQHF. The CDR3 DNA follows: TGTGCCAGCAGCCCCGGGTACTCCTATCAGCCCCAGCATTTT.

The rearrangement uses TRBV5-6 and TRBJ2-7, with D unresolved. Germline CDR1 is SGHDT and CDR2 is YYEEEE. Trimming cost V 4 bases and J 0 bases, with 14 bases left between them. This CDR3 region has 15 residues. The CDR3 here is CASSGARRSSYEQYF. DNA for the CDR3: TGTGCCAGCAGCGGAGCCCGAAGGAGCTCCTACGAGCAGTACTTC.

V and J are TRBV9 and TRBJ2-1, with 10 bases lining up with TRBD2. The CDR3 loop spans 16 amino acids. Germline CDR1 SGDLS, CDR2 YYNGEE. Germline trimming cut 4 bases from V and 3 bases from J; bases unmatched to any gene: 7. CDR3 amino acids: CASSSPSGGHYNEQFF. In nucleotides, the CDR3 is TGTGCCAGCAGCTCCCCTAGCGGGGGACACTACAATGAGCAGTTCTTC. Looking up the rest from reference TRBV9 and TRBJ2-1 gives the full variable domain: DSGVTQTPKHLITATGQRVTLRCSPRSGDLSVYWYQQSLDQGLQFLIQYYNGEERAKGNILERFSAQQFPDLHSELNLSSLELGDSALYFCASSSPSGGHYNEQFFGPGTRLTVL.